These 15 T cell receptor beta chains were sequenced from one sample in a study of vaccination and CD4 T cells after COVID-19. These receptors have no known antigen. The study sequenced cultured CD4+ T cell DNA using the Oncomine TCR Beta short-read assay. TCRdb ran MiXCR on the PCR reads and lists one entry per CDR3 protein. This table holds 7,000 to 8,500 distinct CDR3 sequences, approximately 55% found once. The treatment was: approximately 11-day PBMC culture with coronavirus spike peptide pools or control peptides (ViraFEST assay). The sequencing sample was made of CD4+ T cells from blood, cultured in vitro. The source is a human donor who had recovered from COVID-19.

This clonotype came up a few times. The CDR3 protein is CASSYVGSGELFF. CDR3 coding DNA: TGCGCCAGCAGCTATGTGGGGTCCGGGGAGCTGTTTTTT. The rearrangement links TRBV5-1 to TRBJ2-2, with no clear D. V lost 3 bases and J 6 bases, leaving 9 bases between the germline ends. CDR3 size: 13 residues. Germline V gene sequence: CDR1 SGHRS, CDR2 YFSETQ. Combining the CDR3 with reference TRBV5-1 and TRBJ2-2 gives the whole variable domain KAGVTQTPRYLIKTRGQQVTLSCSPISGHRSVSWYQQTPGQGLQFLFEYFSETQRNKGNFPGRFSGRQFSNSRSEMNVSTLELGDSALYLCASSYVGSGELFFGEGSRLTVL.

The chain carries TRBV5-1 and TRBJ1-2; D is perhaps TRBD1 (5 bases). Looked up from germline, CDR1 is SGHRS and CDR2 is YFSETQ. This CDR3 is built from 17 residues. Trimming took 4 bases from V and 1 from J, leaving 20 bases between them. In DNA, the CDR3 is TGCGCCAGCAGCCTGGGACGGAGCTCCTTAGGTAACTATGGCTACACCTTC. The encoded protein is CASSLGRSSLGNYGYTF.

J is TRBJ1-3 and V is TRBV2; TRBD1 might be the D (6 bases). CDR3 length equals 12 residues. The germline V gene encodes CDR1 SNHLY and CDR2 FYNNEI. Trimming removed 9 bases from V and 2 bases from J, with 8 bases in between. The CDR3 DNA sequence: TGTGCCAGTCGGACAGCTGGAAACACCATATATTTT. Its protein product is CASRTAGNTIYF.

The genes are TRBV21-1 and TRBJ2-3. TRBV21-1 is classified as a pseudogene. CDR3 size: 14 residues. The CDR3 DNA is TGTGCCAGCACCATCGAGTCGAGCACAGATACGCAGTATTTT. This translates into CASTIESSTDTQYF.

The CDR3 coding sequence is TGCAGTGCCGCATTGGATTGGGAAAAACTGTTTTTT. This translates into CSAALDWEKLFF. The V gene is TRBV20-1, the J gene TRBJ1-4; unclear D gene. Germline V lookup: CDR1 DFQATT, CDR2 SNEGSKA (reference sequence). The V end lost 6 bases, the J end lost 8 bases, and 13 bases lay between the germline ends. The CDR3 runs 12 residues.

The CDR3: CASSEGGLNYGYTF. DNA of the CDR3: TGTGCCAGCAGTGAGGGGGGGCTTAACTATGGCTACACCTTC. This sequence joins TRBV6-1 and TRBJ1-2; maybe TRBD1 (6 bases). Germline V lookup: CDR1 MNHNS, CDR2 SASEGT. The CDR3 runs to 14 residues. Trimming took 3 bases from V and 1 from J, leaving 9 bases between them.

The table lists this clonotype with a few counts. This chain uses TRBV2 with TRBJ2-2, with no clear D. V lost 8 bases to trimming and J lost 0 bases, with 10 bases between them. Germline V lookup: CDR1 SNHLY, CDR2 FYNNEI. The CDR3 has 14 residues. CDR3 sequence reads: CASQDWSNTGELFF. The CDR3 DNA reads as TGTGCCAGCCAGGATTGGTCGAACACCGGGGAGCTGTTTTTT. Full variable domain (missing parts from reference TRBV2 and TRBJ2-2): EPEVTQTPSHQVTQMGQEVILRCVPISNHLYFYWYRQILGQKVEFLVSFYNNEISEKSEIFDDQFSVERPDGSNFTLKIRSTKLEDSAMYFCASQDWSNTGELFFGEGSRLTVL.

This chain connects TRBV5-1 to TRBJ2-2; the D gene could be TRBD1 or TRBD2 (6 bases each). The CDR3 is made up of 16 amino acids. Germline CDR1 and CDR2: SGHRS and YFSETQ. Trimming left V 0 bases short and J 6 bases short, with 15 bases between. The CDR3 reads CASSLAVGGGPGELFF. The CDR3 DNA follows: TGCGCCAGCAGCTTGGCCGTAGGTGGGGGGCCCGGGGAGCTGTTTTTT. Filled out from reference TRBV5-1 and TRBJ2-2, the complete variable domain reads KAGVTQTPRYLIKTRGQQVTLSCSPISGHRSVSWYQQTPGQGLQFLFEYFSETQRNKGNFPGRFSGRQFSNSRSEMNVSTLELGDSALYLCASSLAVGGGPGELFFGEGSRLTVL.

In its sample, this clonotype was seen once. The chain links TRBV2 to TRBJ1-4, with TRBD1 as a possible D gene (5 bases). There are 14 residues in the CDR3. Trimming took off 6 bases at V and 6 bases at J, with 14 bases between the two ends. CDR1 and CDR2 (germline): SNHLY, FYNNEI. The DNA of the CDR3 is TGTGCCAGCAGAAGGGGCCAGGGTTATGAAAAACTGTTTTTT. Translated, it gives CASRRGQGYEKLFF.

This chain uses TRBV20-1 with TRBJ2-7; 8 bases are shared with TRBD1. Germline CDR1 reads DFQATT; CDR2 reads SNEGSKA (reference sequence). V dropped 1 base and J dropped 2; count of bases not matched to a gene: 4. CDR3 length equals 14 residues. The CDR3 loop is CSARVGQATYEQYF. CDR3 nucleotides: TGCAGTGCTAGAGTGGGACAGGCTACCTACGAGCAGTACTTC.

This sequence joins TRBV5-1 and TRBJ1-1; D may be TRBD1 (5 bases). Germline V CDR1 and CDR2: SGHRS, YFSETQ. V was shortened by 0 bases and J by 2 bases, with 14 bases between the two germline ends. The CDR3 sequence is 16 residues long. CDR3 coding DNA: TGCGCCAGCAGCTTGGGGGGAGGGGTCGCAAACACTGAAGCTTTCTTT. Translation: CASSLGGGVANTEAFF. The full variable domain, rest sourced from reference TRBV5-1 and TRBJ1-1, is KAGVTQTPRYLIKTRGQQVTLSCSPISGHRSVSWYQQTPGQGLQFLFEYFSETQRNKGNFPGRFSGRQFSNSRSEMNVSTLELGDSALYLCASSLGGGVANTEAFFGQGTRLTVV.

This clonotype was detected a few times. V gene TRBV6-1 combines with J gene TRBJ2-2; D might be TRBD2 (5 bases). The CDR3 loop spans 13 amino acids. CDR1 MNHNS and CDR2 SASEGT come from the germline V gene. Trimming took 4 bases from V and 7 from J, leaving 10 bases between them. CDR3 loop: CASSGEIHGELFF. CDR3 coding DNA: TGTGCCAGCAGTGGGGAGATCCACGGGGAGCTGTTTTTT.

The CDR3 loop is CASSQDGQGLTEAFF. The CDR3 DNA is TGCGCCAGCAGCCAAGATGGCCAGGGGCTAACTGAAGCTTTCTTT. The chain joins TRBV4-1 to TRBJ1-1, with D maybe TRBD1 (6 bases). CDR1 MGHRA and CDR2 YSYEKL come from the germline V gene. The ends were cut back, 0 bases at V and 5 bases at J, with 13 bases in the middle. The CDR3 totals 15 residues.

CDR3 DNA: TGCAGTGCCCAACCTCTGACAGGGGGTAACTACGAGCAGTACTTC. Encoded protein: CSAQPLTGGNYEQYF. The chain employs TRBV20-1 and TRBJ2-7, with 9 bases lining up with TRBD1. This CDR3 contains 15 residues. Per germline, CDR1 DFQATT and CDR2 SNEGSKA (reference sequence). The ends lost 6 bases at V and 3 bases at J; junction bases unmatched: 12.

In this sample, this clonotype turned up a few times. The chain couples TRBV6-2 or TRBV6-3 to TRBJ2-5, with 11 bases aligning to TRBD2. The germline CDR1 and CDR2 sequences are MNHEY and SVGEGT. This CDR3 spans 15 amino acids. The ends lost 5 bases at V and 9 bases at J; junction bases unmatched: 11. CDR3 in amino acids: CASSLAGGQNQAQYF. Here the CDR3 DNA reads TGTGCCAGCAGTCTAGCGGGGGGACAAAACCAGGCCCAGTACTTC.